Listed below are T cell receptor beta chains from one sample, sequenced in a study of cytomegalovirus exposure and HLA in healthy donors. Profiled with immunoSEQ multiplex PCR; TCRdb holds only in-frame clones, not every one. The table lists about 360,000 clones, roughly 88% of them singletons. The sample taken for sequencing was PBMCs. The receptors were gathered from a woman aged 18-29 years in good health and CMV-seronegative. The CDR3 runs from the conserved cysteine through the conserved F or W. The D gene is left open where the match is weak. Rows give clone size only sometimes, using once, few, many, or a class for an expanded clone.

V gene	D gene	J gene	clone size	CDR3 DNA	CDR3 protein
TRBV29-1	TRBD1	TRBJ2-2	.	TGCAGCGTTGAAGGACAGGGGGCCACCGGGGAGCTGTTTTTT	CSVEGQGATGELFF
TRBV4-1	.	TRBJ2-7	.	TGCGCCAGCAGCCAAGAGCCTGGGGGGGGGCTCTTCTCCAAGCAGTACTTC	CASSQEPGGGLFSKQYF
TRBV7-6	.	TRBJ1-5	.	TGTGCCAGCAGCTCGGACAGTTCTCAGCCCCAGCATTTT	CASSSDSSQPQHF
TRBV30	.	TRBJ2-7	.	TGTGCCTGGAGTGTAGAGGGTCGGTCCTACGAGCAGTACTTC	CAWSVEGRSYEQYF
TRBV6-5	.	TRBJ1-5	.	TGTGCCAGCAGCTCCGGGGAGGGCTCGTTGGGGCCCCAGCATTTT	CASSSGEGSLGPQHF
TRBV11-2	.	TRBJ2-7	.	TGTGCCAGCAGCTTGGCGACAGCTTTCGGGACTGGCCTCTACGAGCAGTACTTC	CASSLATAFGTGLYEQYF
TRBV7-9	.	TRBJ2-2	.	TGTGCCAGCAGCTCCCCGGACAGCGCCCCGAGGTACACCGGGGAGCTGTTTTTT	CASSSPDSAPRYTGELFF
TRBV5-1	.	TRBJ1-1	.	TGCGCCAGCAGCCCTCCTCGACAGGAAGAAGCTTTCTTT	CASSPPRQEEAFF
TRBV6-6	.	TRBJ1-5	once	TGTGCCAGCAGCCCCGAGGGAGGTCAGCCCCAGCATTTT	CASSPEGGQPQHF
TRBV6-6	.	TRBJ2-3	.	TGTGCCAGCATGGGGCCCTCAGATACGCAGTATTTT	CASMGPSDTQYF
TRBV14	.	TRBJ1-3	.	TGTGCCAGCAGCCAAGGCGCAGACTACTCTGGAAACACCATATATTTT	CASSQGADYSGNTIYF
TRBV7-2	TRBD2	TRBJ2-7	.	TGTGCCAGCAGCTTTGCGACTAGCGCGGGAATATACGAGCAGTACTTC	CASSFATSAGIYEQYF
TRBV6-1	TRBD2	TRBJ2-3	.	TGTGCCAGCAGTGAACTAGCGGGGGCGACAGATACGCAGTATTTT	CASSELAGATDTQYF
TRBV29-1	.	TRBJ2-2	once	TGCAGCACAACGACAGGAGCGAACACCGGGGAGCTGTTTTTT	CSTTTGANTGELFF
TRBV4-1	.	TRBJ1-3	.	TGCGCCAGCAGCCCGACACCCGACAGAGTTGGAAACACCATATATTTT	CASSPTPDRVGNTIYF
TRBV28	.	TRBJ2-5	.	TGTGCCAGCAGTTTCCTCGTTAGTAAGCAAGAGACCCAGTACTTC	CASSFLVSKQETQYF
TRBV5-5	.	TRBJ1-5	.	TGTGCCAGCAGCCTAGGGGCCGGGCGGCCCCAGCATTTT	CASSLGAGRPQHF
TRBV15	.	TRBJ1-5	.	TGTGCCACCAGCGCCCAGACAGCTAGCAATCAGCCCCAGCATTTT	CATSAQTASNQPQHF
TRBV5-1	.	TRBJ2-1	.	TGCGCCAGCAGCTGGCAGGGGTACAATGAGCAGTTCTTC	CASSWQGYNEQFF
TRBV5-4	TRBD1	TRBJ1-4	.	TGTGCCAGCAGCCCGGGACAGGGTAATGAAAAACTGTTTTTT	CASSPGQGNEKLFF
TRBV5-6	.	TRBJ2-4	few	TGTGCCAGCAGCTTACGACGTGGAGGGGCAGCCAAAAACATTCAGTACTTC	CASSLRRGGAAKNIQYF
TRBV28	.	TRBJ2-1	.	TGTGCCAGCAGTCCGAACCGGGACTCCCTTTCCTACAATGAGCAGTTCTTC	CASSPNRDSLSYNEQFF
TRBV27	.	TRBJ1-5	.	TGTGCCAGCAGTTTATCCACGGGAGCGGGACTCACCCACCCCGAGGGGGAAAAGCAGCCCCAGCATTTT	CASSLSTGAGLTHPEGEKQPQHF
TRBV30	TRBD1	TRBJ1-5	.	TGTGCCTGTAACAGGGGGGCGAATCAGCCCCAGCATTTT	CACNRGANQPQHF
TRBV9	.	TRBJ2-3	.	TGTGCCAGCAGCGTAGGTACGGGGGGCGTTGGACCAACAGATACGCAGTATTTT	CASSVGTGGVGPTDTQYF